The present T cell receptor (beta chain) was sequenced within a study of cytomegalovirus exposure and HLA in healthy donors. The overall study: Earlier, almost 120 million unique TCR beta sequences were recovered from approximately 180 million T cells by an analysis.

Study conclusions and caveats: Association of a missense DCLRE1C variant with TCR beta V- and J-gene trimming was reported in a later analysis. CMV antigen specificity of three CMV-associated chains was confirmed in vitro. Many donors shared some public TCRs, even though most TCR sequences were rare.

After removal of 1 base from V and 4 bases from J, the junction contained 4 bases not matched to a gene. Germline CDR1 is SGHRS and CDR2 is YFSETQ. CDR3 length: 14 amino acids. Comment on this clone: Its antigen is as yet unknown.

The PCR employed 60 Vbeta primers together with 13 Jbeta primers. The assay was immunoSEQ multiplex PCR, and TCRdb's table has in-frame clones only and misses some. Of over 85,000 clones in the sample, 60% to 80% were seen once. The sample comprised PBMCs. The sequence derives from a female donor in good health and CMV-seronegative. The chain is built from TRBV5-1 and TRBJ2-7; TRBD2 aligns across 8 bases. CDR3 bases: TGCGCCAGCAGCTTGTCGGGGGGGAGGTACGAGCAGTACTTC. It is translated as CASSLSGGRYEQYF.